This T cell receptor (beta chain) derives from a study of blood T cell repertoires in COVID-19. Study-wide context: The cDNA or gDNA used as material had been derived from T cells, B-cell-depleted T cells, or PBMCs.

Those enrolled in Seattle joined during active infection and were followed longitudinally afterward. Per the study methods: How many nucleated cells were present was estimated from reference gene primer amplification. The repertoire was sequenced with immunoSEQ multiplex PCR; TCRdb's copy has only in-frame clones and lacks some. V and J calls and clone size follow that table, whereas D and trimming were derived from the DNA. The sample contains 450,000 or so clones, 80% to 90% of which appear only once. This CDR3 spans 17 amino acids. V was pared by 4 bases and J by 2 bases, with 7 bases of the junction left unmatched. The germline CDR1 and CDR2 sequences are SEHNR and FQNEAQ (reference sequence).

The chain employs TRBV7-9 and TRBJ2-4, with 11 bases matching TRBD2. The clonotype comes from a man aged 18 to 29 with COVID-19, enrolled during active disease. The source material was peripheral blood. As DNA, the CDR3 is TGTGCCAGCAGCTCAACTAGCGGGAGCATCCCCAAAAACATTCAGTACTTC. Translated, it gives CASSSTSGSIPKNIQYF.